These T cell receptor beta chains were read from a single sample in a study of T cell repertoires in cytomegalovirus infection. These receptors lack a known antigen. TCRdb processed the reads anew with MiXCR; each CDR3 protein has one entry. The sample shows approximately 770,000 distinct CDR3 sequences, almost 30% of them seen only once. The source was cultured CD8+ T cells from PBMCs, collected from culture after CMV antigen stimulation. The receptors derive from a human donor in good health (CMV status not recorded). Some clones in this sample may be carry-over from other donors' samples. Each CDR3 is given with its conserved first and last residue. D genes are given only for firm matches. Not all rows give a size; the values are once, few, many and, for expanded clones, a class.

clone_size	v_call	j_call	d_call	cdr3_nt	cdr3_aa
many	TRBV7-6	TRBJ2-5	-	TGTGCCAGCAGTTTTACTCCCCTTCGGCAAGAGACCCAGTACTTC	CASSFTPLRQETQYF
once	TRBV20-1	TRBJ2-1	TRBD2	TGCAGTGCTAGGGGGCGGGGGACCAATGAGCAGTTCTTC	CSARGRGTNEQFF
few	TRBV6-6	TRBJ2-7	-	TGTGCCAGCAGTTACTCGAAGATGCGGAGAGGAGGGGGCGCCTACGAGCAGTACTTC	CASSYSKMRRGGGAYEQYF
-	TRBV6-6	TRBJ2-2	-	TGTGCCAGCAGTTACTCGGCCAGAGACCACACCGGGGAGCTGTTTTTT	CASSYSARDHTGELFF
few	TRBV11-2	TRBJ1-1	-	TGTGCCAGCAGCTTAGGCCCTTATCTGGGGAACACTGAAGCTTTCTTT	CASSLGPYLGNTEAFF
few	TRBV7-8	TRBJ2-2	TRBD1	TGTGCCAGCAGCTTACCCGGGACAGGGGTAGACACCGGGGAGCTGTTTTTT	CASSLPGTGVDTGELFF
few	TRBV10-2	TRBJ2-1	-	TGCGCCAGCAGTGAGTTACAGACTTACAATGAGCAGTTCTTC	CASSELQTYNEQFF
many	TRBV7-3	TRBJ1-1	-	TGTGCCAGCAGCCCAACTGGGGGTGCTGAAGCTTTCTTT	CASSPTGGAEAFF
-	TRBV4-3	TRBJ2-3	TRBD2	TGCGCCAGCAGCCAAGACCAGCGGGGGGGGCAGGCAGATACGCAGTATTTT	CASSQDQRGGQADTQYF
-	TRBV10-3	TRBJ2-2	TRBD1	TGTGCCATCAGGATTTTAACAGGGGAGAGCACCGGGGAGCTGTTTTTT	CAIRILTGESTGELFF
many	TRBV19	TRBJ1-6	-	TGTGCCAGTAGTAGAGCCGGACAGAGCTCCTATAATTCACCCCTCCACTTT	CASSRAGQSSYNSPLHF
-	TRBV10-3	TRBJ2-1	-	TGTGCCATCAGTGAAGAGGGGGACTACAATGAGCAGTTCTTC	CAISEEGDYNEQFF
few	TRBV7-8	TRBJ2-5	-	TGTGCCATCCTAAGTGGGGGGGCAGAGACCCAGTACTTC	CAILSGGAETQYF
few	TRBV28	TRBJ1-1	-	TGTGCCAGCAGGCTGGGCGTGGGCACTGAAGCTTTCTTT	CASRLGVGTEAFF
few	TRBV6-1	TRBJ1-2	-	TGTGCCAGCAGTACAGGTCGGCAGGGCTACACCTTC	CASSTGRQGYTF
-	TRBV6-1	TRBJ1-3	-	TGTGCCAGCAGTCACGGCGCCTCTGGAAACACCATATATTTT	CASSHGASGNTIYF
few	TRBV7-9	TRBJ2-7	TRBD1	TGTGCCAGCAACCTTGGCAGGGGGCCCTACTACGAGCAGTACTTC	CASNLGRGPYYEQYF
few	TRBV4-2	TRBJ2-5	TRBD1	TGTGCCAGCAGCCAAGGTCTGACAGGGCTGGCAGAGACCCAGTACTTC	CASSQGLTGLAETQYF
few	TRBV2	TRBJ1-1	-	TGTGCCACCGCGGCCACTGAAGCTTTCTTT	CATAATEAFF
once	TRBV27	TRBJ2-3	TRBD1	TGTGCCAGCAGTTTTGAGGGACAGTCGACAGATACGCAGTATTTT	CASSFEGQSTDTQYF
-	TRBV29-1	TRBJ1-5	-	TGCAGCGTTGAAGATGCGGAGAATCAGCCCCAGCATTTT	CSVEDAENQPQHF
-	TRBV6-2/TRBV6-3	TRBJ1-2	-	TGTGCCAGCATCGGGACGTATGGCTACACCTTC	CASIGTYGYTF
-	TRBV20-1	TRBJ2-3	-	TGCAGTGCTAGAGATCTTCGGGGTCCTAGCACAGATACGCAGTATTTT	CSARDLRGPSTDTQYF
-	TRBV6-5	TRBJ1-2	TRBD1	TGTGCCAGCAGTTACTTTGGGACAGGGGTTAACTATGGCTACACCTTC	CASSYFGTGVNYGYTF
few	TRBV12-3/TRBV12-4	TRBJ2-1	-	TGTGCCAGCAGTTTTAGAGGGGGGGCCAAGGATGAGCAGTTCTTC	CASSFRGGAKDEQFF
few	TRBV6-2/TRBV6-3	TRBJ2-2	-	TGTGCCAGCGGAGAGACAGGAGCCACCGGGGAGCTGTTTTTT	CASGETGATGELFF
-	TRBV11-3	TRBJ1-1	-	TGTGCCAGCAGCTTAGTGGAGGGGCCATGGAACACTGAAGCTTTCTTT	CASSLVEGPWNTEAFF
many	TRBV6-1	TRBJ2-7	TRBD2	TGTGCCAGCAGTGAAATGGGACTAGCGGGGAACGAGCAGTACTTC	CASSEMGLAGNEQYF
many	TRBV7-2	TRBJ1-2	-	TGTGCCAGCAGCTTGACCCGGGGAACAGTCGATTATGGCTACACCTTC	CASSLTRGTVDYGYTF
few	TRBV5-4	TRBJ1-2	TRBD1	TGTGCCACCAGGGACAGCCAGCTCTATGGCTACACCTTC	CATRDSQLYGYTF
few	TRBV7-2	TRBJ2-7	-	TGTGCCAGCAGCTCCCCAGGGAAGGCCTACGAGCAGTACTTC	CASSSPGKAYEQYF
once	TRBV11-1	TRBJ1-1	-	TGTGCCAGCAGCTCACCGGGACAAACAAACACTGAAGCTTTCTTT	CASSSPGQTNTEAFF
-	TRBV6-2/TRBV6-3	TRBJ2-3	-	TGTGCCAGCAGTTACTCGGATTTCCAGACCACAGATACGCAGTATTTT	CASSYSDFQTTDTQYF
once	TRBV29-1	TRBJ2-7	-	TGCAGCGTTGAGAACAGGCCGTACGAGCAGTACTTC	CSVENRPYEQYF
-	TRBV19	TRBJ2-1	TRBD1	TGTGCCAGTAGCTTCCTGGGGACAGGGGACAATGAGCAGTTCTTC	CASSFLGTGDNEQFF
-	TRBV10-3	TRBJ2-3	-	TGTGCCATCAGTGAGGGCCAGGCTACTAGCACAGATACGCAGTATTTT	CAISEGQATSTDTQYF
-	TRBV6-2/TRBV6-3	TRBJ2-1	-	TGTGCCAGCAGAACCTTTTCCGATGAGCAGTTCTTC	CASRTFSDEQFF
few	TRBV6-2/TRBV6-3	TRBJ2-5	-	TGTGCCAGCAGTTACTCGATTAGGCAGAAAGAGACCCAGTACTTC	CASSYSIRQKETQYF
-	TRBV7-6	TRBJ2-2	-	TGTGCCAGCAGCCCCGCGGGACTCCTCAACACCGGGGAGCTGTTTTTT	CASSPAGLLNTGELFF
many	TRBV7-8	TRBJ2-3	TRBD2	TGTGCCAGCACCAATCCGGGACTAGCCATGACAGATACGCAGTATTTT	CASTNPGLAMTDTQYF
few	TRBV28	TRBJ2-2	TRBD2	TGTGCCAGCAGTTTTCTCGCGGGGGGGTTCGGGGAGCTGTTTTTT	CASSFLAGGFGELFF
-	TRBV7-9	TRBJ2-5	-	TGTGCCAGCACCGGCAGCCGTGCGAAAAAACAAGAGACCCAGTACTTC	CASTGSRAKKQETQYF
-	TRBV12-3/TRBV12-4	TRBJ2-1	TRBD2	TGTGCCAGCAGTTTGACCCCGGGACTAGCGGGGGGAGGTGAGCAGTTCTTC	CASSLTPGLAGGGEQFF
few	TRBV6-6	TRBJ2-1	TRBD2	TGTGCCAGCAGTTACTCGACGGCTAGCGGGGGGGTAAGGAAATACAATGAGCAGTTCTTC	CASSYSTASGGVRKYNEQFF
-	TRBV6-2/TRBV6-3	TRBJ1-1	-	TGTGCCAGCACCGGGGGGTCCAACACTGAAGCTTTCTTT	CASTGGSNTEAFF
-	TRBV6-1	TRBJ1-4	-	TGTGCCAGCAGTGACCGCAGGGGCCCGGTTTTGTCTAATGAAAAACTGTTTTTT	CASSDRRGPVLSNEKLFF
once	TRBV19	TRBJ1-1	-	TGTGCCAGTAGTATAACAGCCAGAGGGAACACTGAAGCTTTCTTT	CASSITARGNTEAFF
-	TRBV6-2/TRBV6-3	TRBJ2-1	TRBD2	TGTGCCAGCAGTTATAGCGGGCCATACAATGAGCAGTTCTTC	CASSYSGPYNEQFF
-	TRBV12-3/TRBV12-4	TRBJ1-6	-	TGTGCCAGCAGTTTAGGTGGCGTGTCCTCCTATAATTCACCCCTCCACTTT	CASSLGGVSSYNSPLHF
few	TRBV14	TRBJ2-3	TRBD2	TGTGCCAGCAGCCCAACTAGCGGGGGGACCCAGGATACGCAGTATTTT	CASSPTSGGTQDTQYF
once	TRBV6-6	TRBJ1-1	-	TGTGCCAGCAGTGACCCGACAGGTCTCTTAGAAGCTTTCTTT	CASSDPTGLLEAFF